A selection of T cell receptor beta chains follows, all from one sample in a study of T cell changes during pregnancy in multiple sclerosis. Clones were sequenced by immunoSEQ multiplex PCR, and TCRdb holds only the in-frame ones, with some missing. Among around 50,000 clones, 80% to 95% were seen once, and the ten largest hold 0.5%. Material: CD4+ T cells from peripheral blood mononuclear cells, obtained in the third trimester of pregnancy. Receptors originate from a female donor with multiple sclerosis, enrolled in a pregnancy study. Both conserved end residues are part of each CDR3. Fields, in order: clone size, J gene, V gene, D gene, CDR3 protein, CDR3 DNA. D genes are given only for firm matches. A clone size is listed for some rows: how often the clone was seen (once, few, many), or a class if it is expanded.

NA	TRBJ1-4	TRBV5-1	TRBD1	CASSLARDRGNEKLFF	TGCGCCAGCAGCTTGGCCCGGGACAGGGGAAATGAAAAACTGTTTTTT
NA	TRBJ2-4	TRBV7-2	NA	CASSSGGAKNIQYF	TGTGCCAGCAGCTCCGGGGGTGCCAAAAACATTCAGTACTTC
once	TRBJ1-5	TRBV6-5	NA	CASSYTRSSNQPQHF	TGTGCCAGCAGTTACACGAGGAGTAGCAATCAGCCCCAGCATTTT
NA	TRBJ1-6	TRBV5-5	NA	CASRPTGIDNSPLHF	TGTGCCAGCAGACCCACAGGGATCGATAATTCACCCCTCCACTTT
NA	TRBJ2-7	TRBV11-2	TRBD1	CASSQTGAYEQYF	TGTGCCAGCAGCCAAACAGGGGCTTACGAGCAGTACTTC
NA	TRBJ2-7	TRBV7-9	TRBD2	CASSDSGGPYEQYF	TGTGCCAGCAGCGATAGCGGGGGGCCCTACGAGCAGTACTTC
NA	TRBJ1-3	TRBV2	NA	CASSVNPGSSGNTIYF	TGTGCCAGCAGTGTCAACCCGGGATCCTCTGGAAACACCATATATTTT
once	TRBJ2-1	TRBV7-9	NA	CASSSMGHGARYNEQFF	TGTGCCAGCAGCTCTATGGGGCATGGGGCAAGGTACAATGAGCAGTTCTTC
once	TRBJ2-3	TRBV19	TRBD1	CASSIGQATDTQYF	TGTGCCAGTAGCATAGGACAGGCCACAGATACGCAGTATTTT
NA	TRBJ1-6	TRBV5-1	NA	CASSPEGPPLHF	TGCGCCAGCAGCCCGGAGGGTCCGCCCCTCCACTTT
NA	TRBJ2-1	TRBV2	TRBD2	CASISGGIRSEQFF	TGTGCCAGCATTAGCGGGGGGATCAGAAGTGAGCAGTTCTTC